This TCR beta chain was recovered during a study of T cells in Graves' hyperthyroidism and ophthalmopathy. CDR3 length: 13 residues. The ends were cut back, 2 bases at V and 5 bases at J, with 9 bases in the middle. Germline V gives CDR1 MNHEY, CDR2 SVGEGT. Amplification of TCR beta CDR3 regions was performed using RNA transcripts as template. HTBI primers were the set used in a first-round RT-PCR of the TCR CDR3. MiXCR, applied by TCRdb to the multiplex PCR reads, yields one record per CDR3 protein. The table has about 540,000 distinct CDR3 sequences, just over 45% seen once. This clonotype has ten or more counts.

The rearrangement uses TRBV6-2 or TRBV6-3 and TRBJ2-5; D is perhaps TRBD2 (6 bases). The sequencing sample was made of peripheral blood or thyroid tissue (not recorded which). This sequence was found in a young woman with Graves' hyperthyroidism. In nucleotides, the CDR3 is TGTGCCAGCAGTTACGGAGGGGTCGAGACCCAGTACTTC. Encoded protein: CASSYGGVETQYF.